These 22 T cell receptor beta chains share one sample of origin, sequenced in a study of T cells in Graves' hyperthyroidism and ophthalmopathy. The investigators amplified TCR beta CDR3 regions from RNA transcripts. The primer set for the first-round RT-PCR of the TCR CDR3 was HTBI. TCRdb reprocessed the multiplex PCR reads via MiXCR and lists one record per CDR3 protein. The repertoire holds under 350,000 distinct CDR3 sequences, roughly 13% seen once, with roughly 8.2% in the top ten. Sequenced input: blood. The source is a woman in her forties with Graves' hyperthyroidism.

This clonotype occurred a few times. The chain has TRBV27 and TRBJ2-3; D is ambiguous. CDR1 and CDR2 (germline): MNHEY, SMNVEV (reference sequence). Trimming pared 5 bases from V and 2 bases from J, leaving 20 bases between. This CDR3 comprises 17 residues. CDR3 in amino acids: CASSRIIVDGITDTQYF. CDR3 coding DNA: TGTGCCAGCAGTAGGATAATTGTGGACGGAATCACAGATACGCAGTATTTT.

This clonotype has ten or more counts. The chain links TRBV20-1 to TRBJ2-1; 8 positions match TRBD2. The germline V gene encodes CDR1 DFQATT and CDR2 SNEGSKA (reference sequence). The CDR3 extends over 14 amino acids. The V gene end was trimmed by 5 bases and the J gene end by 7 bases; junction bases not matched to a gene: 10. Here the CDR3 DNA reads TGCAGTGCTCGGGGTGGGACTAGGACGAATGAGCAGTTCTTC. Protein product: CSARGGTRTNEQFF.

This clonotype was counted ten times or more. V usage is TRBV28 and J usage is TRBJ1-1; 10 positions agree with TRBD1. V lost 3 bases and J lost 4; bases outside the gene matches: 5. This CDR3 has 15 amino acids. The germline V gene has CDR1 MDHEN and CDR2 SYDVKM. The CDR3 DNA reads TGTGCCAGCAGTTTCTCGGGACAGGGGCTCACTGAAGCTTTCTTT. Protein product: CASSFSGQGLTEAFF.

This clonotype was counted once. This chain connects TRBV20-1 to TRBJ1-1; 7 bases agree with TRBD1. CDR1 DFQATT and CDR2 SNEGSKA come from the germline V gene (reference sequence). The length of the CDR3 is 14 residues. The ends lost 0 bases at V and 0 bases at J; junction bases unmatched: 1. In DNA form, the CDR3 reads TGCAGTGCTAGAGAGGACAGGATGAACACTGAAGCTTTCTTT. Protein: CSAREDRMNTEAFF.

This chain links TRBV6-1 with TRBJ2-6, with D possibly matching TRBD2 (5 bases). The CDR3 contains 15 residues. The germline CDR1 and CDR2 sequences are MNHNS and SASEGT. V lost 8 bases, J lost 1 base, and 12 bases lay in between. The DNA of the CDR3 is TGTGCCAGCCTCCCGGGGTATTCTGGGGCCAACGTCCTGACTTTC. It specifies CASLPGYSGANVLTF.

This clonotype was observed many times. The chain's CDR3 is CAWRMTSGSSYEQYF. In DNA, the CDR3 is TGTGCCTGGAGAATGACTAGCGGCAGCTCCTACGAGCAGTACTTC. The chain uses TRBV30 and TRBJ2-7, with 9 bases that match TRBD2. Germline trimming cut 3 bases from V and 0 bases from J; bases unmatched to any gene: 6. The CDR3 is made up of 15 amino acids. Germline V gene sequence: CDR1 GTSNPN, CDR2 SVGIG (reference sequence). Together with reference TRBV30 and TRBJ2-7, the CDR3 gives the full variable domain: SQTIHQWPATLVQPVGSPLSLECTVEGTSNPNLYWYRQAAGRGLQLLFYSVGIGQISSEVPQNLSASRPQDRQFILSSKKLLLSDSGFYLCAWRMTSGSSYEQYFGPGTRLTVT.

The table lists this clonotype with many counts. The chain employs TRBV2 and TRBJ1-5; D is uncertain. The germline V gene has CDR1 SNHLY and CDR2 FYNNEI. The CDR3 spans 15 residues. V dropped 3 bases and J dropped 7 bases, with 16 bases sitting between them. The CDR3 here is CASSDSSTLGQPQHF. The CDR3 coding sequence is TGTGCCAGCAGTGACTCCTCCACCCTTGGACAGCCCCAGCATTTT. Using reference TRBV2 and TRBJ1-5 for the parts outside the CDR3, the full variable domain is EPEVTQTPSHQVTQMGQEVILRCVPISNHLYFYWYRQILGQKVEFLVSFYNNEISEKSEIFDDQFSVERPDGSNFTLKIRSTKLEDSAMYFCASSDSSTLGQPQHFGDGTRLSIL.

This clonotype was counted ten times or more. The chain employs TRBV7-2 and TRBJ2-5; weak D call: TRBD2 (5 bases). V lost 1 base to trimming and J lost 5 bases, with 11 bases between them. Germline CDR1 SGHTA, CDR2 FQGNSA. The CDR3 contains 14 residues. The DNA for the CDR3 is TGTGCCAGCAGCTTAGGTACGGGGAAGGAGACCCAGTACTTC. As protein: CASSLGTGKETQYF. Full variable domain (remainder filled in from reference TRBV7-2 and TRBJ2-5): GAGVSQSPSNKVTEKGKDVELRCDPISGHTALYWYRQSLGQGLEFLIYFQGNSAPDKSGLPSDRFSAERTGGSVSTLTIQRTQQEDSAVYLCASSLGTGKETQYFGPGTRLLVL.

The chain employs TRBV5-1 and TRBJ2-3, with TRBD1 matching over 12 bases. V lost 4 bases, J lost 6 bases, and 6 bases stayed unmatched. CDR3 length equals 15 residues. Germline values: CDR1 SGHRS, CDR2 YFSETQ. The CDR3 DNA reads as TGCGCCAGCAGCCCGGGGACAGGGGGCTCGGATACGCAGTATTTT. Translating it yields CASSPGTGGSDTQYF.

This clonotype was detected ten times or more. The chain links TRBV7-9 to TRBJ2-7; tentative D call: TRBD2 (5 bases). Trimming removed 5 bases from V and 0 bases from J, with 11 bases in between. CDR1 and CDR2 from the germline V gene are SEHNR and FQNEAQ (reference sequence). This CDR3 has 14 residues. The CDR3: CASSPDYSSYEQYF. CDR3 DNA: TGTGCCAGCAGCCCTGACTACAGCTCCTACGAGCAGTACTTC.

This clonotype was seen many times. The chain employs TRBV7-8 and TRBJ2-7, with TRBD2 matching 8 bases. V trimming: 1 base; J trimming: 4 bases; junction bases outside the gene matches: 6. CDR3 size: 15 residues. Germline CDR1 reads SGHVS; CDR2 reads FQNEAQ. The CDR3 protein is CASSLGRRLAYEQYF. CDR3 DNA sequence: TGTGCCAGCAGCTTAGGACGGCGACTAGCGTACGAGCAGTACTTC.

With regard to this clonotype: A clone one base away is much larger, so this may be a read error. CDR3 sequence: CASSLALAGGYNEQFF. For the CDR3, the DNA is TGCGCCAGCAGCTTGGCTCTAGCGGGAGGTTACAATGAGCAGTTCTTC. The chain is built from TRBV5-1 and TRBJ2-1, with 11 bases lining up with TRBD2. This CDR3 has 16 amino acids. V was pared by 0 bases and J by 4 bases, with 3 bases of the junction left unmatched. CDR1 is SGHRS and CDR2 is YFSETQ in the germline V gene.

This clonotype appeared many times. The chain uses TRBV11-2 and TRBJ2-1; possible D gene TRBD1, 5 bases. Germline assignment: CDR1 SGHAT and CDR2 FQNNGV. The CDR3 covers 15 residues. V lost 0 bases and J lost 3, with 9 bases in between. CDR3 sequence reads: CASSLETGSYNEQFF. CDR3 DNA sequence: TGTGCCAGCAGCTTAGAAACAGGAAGCTACAATGAGCAGTTCTTC.

This clonotype was detected ten times or more. The rearrangement uses TRBV6-1 and TRBJ1-6; D possibly corresponds to TRBD1 (5 bases). Trimming shortened V by 4 bases and J by 5 bases, and 6 bases separated the two germline ends. CDR3 length: 13 amino acids. The germline V gene encodes CDR1 MNHNS and CDR2 SASEGT. The CDR3 sequence is CASSGQNNSPLHF. The CDR3 bases are TGTGCCAGCAGTGGACAGAATAATTCACCCCTCCACTTT.

This clonotype was counted only a few times. The chain couples TRBV10-2 to TRBJ1-1; D is unresolved. This CDR3 comprises 14 residues. Per the germline V gene, CDR1 is WSHSY and CDR2 is SAAADI. V gave up 3 bases and J gave up 5 bases, with 13 bases separating them. The DNA of the CDR3 is TGCGCCAGCAGTGACCTAGGGTTAGTTACTGAAGCTTTCTTT. This translates into CASSDLGLVTEAFF.

This clonotype was counted ten times or more. The chain links TRBV11-2 to TRBJ2-1; 8 bases align to TRBD2. CDR1 SGHAT and CDR2 FQNNGV come from the germline V gene. V lost 5 bases, J lost 5 bases, and 11 bases stayed unmatched. There are 16 residues in the CDR3. The CDR3 region is CASSPRAGVENNEQFF. CDR3 coding DNA: TGTGCCAGCAGCCCCAGAGCGGGAGTTGAGAACAATGAGCAGTTCTTC.

In its sample, this clonotype was seen many times. The chain combines TRBV12-5 with TRBJ2-1; D ambiguous. Per the germline V gene, CDR1 is LGHNT and CDR2 is FRNRAP. Trimming shortened V by 0 bases and J by 6 bases, and 6 bases separated the two germline ends. The CDR3 has 13 residues. CDR3 amino acids: CASGLVTANEQFF. CDR3 bases: TGTGCTAGTGGTTTGGTAACGGCCAATGAGCAGTTCTTC.

This clonotype was counted between two and nine times. V gene TRBV20-1 combines with J gene TRBJ2-3, with TRBD2 identical over 11 bases. The CDR3 length is 14 residues. In germline, CDR1 is DFQATT, CDR2 SNEGSKA (reference sequence). The V segment lost 4 bases and the J segment 4 bases; nucleotides outside the gene matches: 4. CDR3 in amino acids: CSAIAGGPSDTQYF. The DNA of the CDR3 is TGCAGTGCTATAGCGGGAGGGCCGTCAGATACGCAGTATTTT.

In its sample, this clonotype was seen many times. The genes are TRBV20-1 and TRBJ2-7, with 8 bases fitting TRBD1. Germline V lookup: CDR1 DFQATT, CDR2 SNEGSKA (reference sequence). V was pared by 3 bases and J by 0 bases, with 7 bases of the junction left unmatched. The CDR3 has 15 residues. CDR3 DNA sequence: TGCAGTGCTAGGCCTAGACAGGGGTTCTCCTACGAGCAGTACTTC. Its translation: CSARPRQGFSYEQYF.

This clonotype was recorded at least ten times. This chain links TRBV18 with TRBJ1-1; no firm D call. The CDR3 length is 13 residues. Germline CDR1 and CDR2: KGHSH and LQKENI. V was trimmed by 6 bases and J by 1 base, leaving 9 bases between them. CDR3 in amino acids: CASSAAQNTEAFF. For the CDR3, the DNA is TGTGCCAGCTCCGCCGCTCAGAACACTGAAGCTTTCTTT.

This clonotype was observed at least ten times. The chain couples TRBV12-3 or TRBV12-4 to TRBJ1-1, with a possible D match to TRBD1 (6 bases). V was shortened by 4 bases and J by 1 base, with 10 bases between the two germline ends. The CDR3 consists of 14 residues. The CDR3 protein is CASSWRTANTEAFF. The CDR3 bases are TGTGCCAGCAGTTGGAGGACAGCGAACACTGAAGCTTTCTTT.

Worth noting for this clonotype: This may come from a read error, since a much larger clone is one base off. This sequence joins TRBV3-1 and TRBJ2-2; TRBD1 aligns across 7 bases. Germline V gene sequence: CDR1 LGHDT, CDR2 YNNKEL (reference sequence). V dropped 3 bases and J dropped 10; count of bases not matched to a gene: 5. The CDR3 contains 13 residues. Here the CDR3 DNA reads TGTGCCAGCAGCCAGGGACAGCACGTGGAGCTGTTTTTT. Its protein is CASSQGQHVELFF.